This T cell receptor (beta chain) was captured in a study of breast tumors, draining lymph nodes, adjacent tissues. The study, taken as a whole, reports: Data only fit, rather than demonstrated, lymph node origin of most tumor T cells. Findings are consistent with lymph node origin and intratumoral expansion of most tumor T cells.

This clonotype was found a few times. Its antigen remains unknown. Given a much more abundant clone one base away, this may be a read error. This CDR3 fails to terminate in the conserved phenylalanine or tryptophan, so it likely reflects a read error. From the multiplex PCR reads, TCRdb called clonotypes with MiXCR, one entry per CDR3 protein. Altogether 200,000 or so distinct CDR3 sequences are present, around 33% being singletons, with the ten largest covering about 4.5%. Germline V gives CDR1 SGHTA, CDR2 FQGNSA. V shed 4 bases and J 1 base; nucleotides not matched to a gene: 3. The CDR3 is 14 residues long. Breast cancer patients provided tissue from their axillary draining lymph nodes.

The origin of this receptor is a female donor with breast cancer. Some clones in this sample may be carry-over from other donors' samples. Sequenced input: axillary lymph node tissue. The chain employs TRBV7-2 and TRBJ2-5; 7 bases agree with TRBD1. CDR3: CASSWGQSQETQYL. DNA of the CDR3: TGTGCCAGCAGCTGGGGACAGTCCCAAGAGACCCAGTACCTC.